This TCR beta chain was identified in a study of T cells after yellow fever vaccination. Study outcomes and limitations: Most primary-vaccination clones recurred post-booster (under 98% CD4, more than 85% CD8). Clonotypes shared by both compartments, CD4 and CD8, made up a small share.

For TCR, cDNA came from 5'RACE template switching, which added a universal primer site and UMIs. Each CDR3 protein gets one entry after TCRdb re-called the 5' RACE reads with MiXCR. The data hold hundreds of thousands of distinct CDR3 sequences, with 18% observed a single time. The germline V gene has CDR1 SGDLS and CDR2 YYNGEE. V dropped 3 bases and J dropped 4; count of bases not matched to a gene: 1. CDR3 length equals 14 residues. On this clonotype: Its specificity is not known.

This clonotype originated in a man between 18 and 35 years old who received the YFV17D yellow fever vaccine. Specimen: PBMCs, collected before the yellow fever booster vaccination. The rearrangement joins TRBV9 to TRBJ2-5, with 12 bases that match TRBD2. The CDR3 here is CASSAGLAGETQYF. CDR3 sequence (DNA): TGTGCCAGCAGCGCGGGACTAGCGGGAGAGACCCAGTACTTC.